This section outlines one T cell receptor (beta chain) sequence together with its context. Its specificity is not known. The sample comes from a study of shared clonotypes between healthy human individuals. Study observations and caveats: Naive subsets generally had larger estimated richness than memory subsets.

Sequencing was performed with immunoSEQ multiplex PCR; in TCRdb, only in-frame clones are kept and a portion is missing. Of about 110,000 clones listed, 55% to 70% are singletons. CD45RO+ cells were combined with CCR7-negative CD45RA+ TemRA cells to form CD8 memory. The sequence derives from a woman aged 30 to 39 in good health. The sequenced material came from memory CD8+ T cells sorted from blood. Subset meaning: CD45RO+ cells pooled with CCR7-negative TemRA cells.

CDR3 DNA: TGTGCCAGCAGCTCTCTGAATAGCGGGAGAGGTCAAGAGACCCAGTACTTC. Translated, it gives CASSSLNSGRGQETQYF. The V and J genes are TRBV11-2 and TRBJ2-5; 9 nucleotides agree with TRBD2. From germline, CDR1 is SGHAT and CDR2 FQNNGV. The CDR3 consists of 17 residues. The junction had 11 bases not matched to a gene; V was cut back by 4 bases and J by 2 bases.